These 27 T cell receptor beta chains originate from one sample sequenced in a study of cytomegalovirus exposure and HLA in healthy donors. PCR primers comprised 60 Vbeta and 13 Jbeta primers. The protocol was immunoSEQ multiplex PCR, while the TCRdb copy is restricted to in-frame clones and leaves out a portion. Of roughly 100,000 clones listed, just under 80% were seen once; the top ten hold under 1.5%. Sample: PBMCs. These receptors all stem from a young man in good health and CMV-seronegative.

The chain recombines TRBV20-1 with TRBJ1-1; D unresolved. CDR1 is DFQATT and CDR2 is SNEGSKA in the germline V gene (reference sequence). The germline V and J ends were trimmed by 6 bases and 6 bases, with 11 bases remaining between them. The CDR3 has 11 amino acids. CDR3 region: CSATDIPEAFF. The CDR3 DNA reads as TGCAGTGCCACCGACATCCCTGAAGCTTTCTTT.

This clone has a handful of counts. At one of its ends the junction is not consistent with the germline gene, which may arise from a read error. This chain uses TRBV7-7 with TRBJ2-1; D may be TRBD1 (6 bases). CDR3 length equals 15 residues. CDR1 and CDR2 from the germline V gene are SSHAT and FNYEAQ (reference sequence). The CDR3: CASSFRPDSSNEQFF. The CDR3 DNA follows: TGTGCTAGCAGCTTCAGGCCGGACAGTTCCAATGAGCAGTTCTTC.

The genes are TRBV30 and TRBJ2-3; 7 bases fit TRBD2. V shed 3 bases, J shed 7 bases, and the junction held 7 bases outside the gene matches. The V gene's germline CDR1 is GTSNPN and CDR2 SVGIG (reference sequence). The CDR3 runs to 13 residues. DNA of the CDR3: TGTGCCTGGAGGGGCGGGAGTGTGTATACGCAGTATTTT. It codes for CAWRGGSVYTQYF.

In this sample, this clone turned up a few times. The CDR3 DNA reads as TGTGCCAGCAGTTTGCAGGGGGCGAGGACCGAGCAGTACTTC. This codes for CASSLQGARTEQYF. V gene TRBV6-5 combines with J gene TRBJ2-7; 8 nucleotides agree with TRBD1. From germline, CDR1 is MNHEY and CDR2 SVGAGI. Trimming cost V 4 bases and J 6 bases; bases outside gene matches: 8. The CDR3 runs 14 residues.

The V gene is TRBV7-9, the J gene TRBJ1-4; D not resolved. Trimming cost V 4 bases and J 3 bases, with 9 bases left between them. The germline V gene encodes CDR1 SEHNR and CDR2 FQNEAQ (reference sequence). This CDR3 contains 14 residues. CDR3 protein: CASSYGVANEKLFF. The CDR3 DNA reads as TGTGCCAGCAGCTACGGGGTTGCTAATGAAAAACTGTTTTTT.

The chain combines TRBV6-1 with TRBJ2-1; 12 nucleotides line up with TRBD1. The CDR3 is 18 residues long. V shed 2 bases and J 1 base; nucleotides not matched to a gene: 6. CDR1 is MNHNS and CDR2 is SASEGT in the germline V gene. The CDR3 DNA follows: TGTGCCAGCAGTGAATGGGGACAGGGGGCGGGTTCCTACAATGAGCAGTTCTTC. This gives the protein CASSEWGQGAGSYNEQFF.

This clone has just one count. V is TRBV11-2 and J is TRBJ1-3; D perhaps matches TRBD1 (6 bases). CDR1 and CDR2 (germline): SGHAT, FQNNGV. This CDR3 spans 17 amino acids. With 1 base removed from V and 0 bases from J, the gap between germline ends came to 13 bases. CDR3 nucleotide sequence: TGTGCCAGCAGCTTAGGGGGACACGCGTACTCTGGAAACACCATATATTTT. It yields the protein CASSLGGHAYSGNTIYF.

The rearrangement joins TRBV25-1 to TRBJ2-7, with a tentative D call TRBD1 (6 bases). The germline gives CDR1 MGHDK, CDR2 SYGVNS. This CDR3 spans 12 amino acids. With 6 bases removed from V and 6 bases from J, the gap between germline ends came to 12 bases. CDR3 nucleotides: TGTGCCAGCAGCTCCACAGGGTCCGAGCAGTACTTC. Its protein is CASSSTGSEQYF.

V and J are TRBV5-6 and TRBJ1-5; maybe TRBD1 (6 bases). Germline lookup yields CDR1 SGHDT and CDR2 YYEEEE. The germline V and J ends were trimmed by 6 bases and 7 bases, with 14 bases remaining between them. The CDR3 has 13 amino acids. CDR3 nucleotide sequence: TGTGCCAGCACCATGGGGGGGGCACAGCCCCAGCATTTT. This gives the protein CASTMGGAQPQHF.

The chain has TRBV4-3 and TRBJ1-1; D might be TRBD1 (5 bases). The V gene lost 4 bases and the J gene lost 4 bases, with 10 bases spanning the gap. CDR1 is LGHNA and CDR2 is YSLEER in the germline V gene. The CDR3 has 13 residues. This chain's CDR3 is CASSPGLRTEAFF. CDR3 DNA: TGCGCCAGCAGCCCGGGACTGCGCACTGAAGCTTTCTTT.

V gene TRBV5-4 combines with J gene TRBJ2-3; D uncertain. V was clipped by 5 bases and J by 0 bases, with 7 bases between them. CDR1 and CDR2 from the germline V gene are SGHNT and YYREEE (reference sequence). This CDR3 spans 13 amino acids. In DNA form, the CDR3 reads TGTGCCAGCAGGGCGGATAGCACAGATACGCAGTATTTT. This encodes CASRADSTDTQYF. The full variable domain, completed using reference TRBV5-4 and TRBJ2-3, is ETGVTQSPTHLIKTRGQQVTLRCSSQSGHNTVSWYQQALGQGPQFIFQYYREEENGRGNFPPRFSGLQFPNYSSELNVNALELDDSALYLCASRADSTDTQYFGPGTRLTVL.

This clone was detected only a few times. V gene TRBV5-3 combines with J gene TRBJ2-7, with TRBD2 matching 7 bases. TRBV5-3 is identified as an open reading frame with a role that is uncertain. The CDR3 spans 18 residues. V lost 3 bases and J lost 0; bases outside the gene matches: 15. The CDR3 DNA sequence: TGTGCCAGAAGCTCCAACTTTAGGGTGTCTAGCGGCTCCTACGAGCAGTACTTC. This gives the protein CARSSNFRVSSGSYEQYF.

DNA of the CDR3: TGTGCCAGCAGGGTGGGAGCAGGAGGATTTTACGAGCAGTACTTC. Its protein is CASRVGAGGFYEQYF. The J gene is TRBJ2-7, the V gene TRBV6-1; TRBD2 is a possible D gene (5 bases). The CDR3 has 15 amino acids. The V and J ends lost 6 bases and 4 bases respectively, with 19 bases between them. Germline CDR1 MNHNS, CDR2 SASEGT.

This chain joins TRBV10-3 and TRBJ2-5, with 8 bases that match TRBD1. The germline CDR1 and CDR2 sequences are ENHRY and SYGVKD. This CDR3 is 14 amino acids long. V shed 2 bases, J shed 5 bases, and the junction held 4 bases outside the gene matches. The CDR3 DNA reads TGTGCCATCAGTGAGCAGGGGGCGAAGGAGACCCAGTACTTC. Amino acid sequence: CAISEQGAKETQYF.

V and J are TRBV6-5 and TRBJ1-1; D gene uncertain. The CDR3 contains 12 residues. The V end was cut by 1 base, the J end by 11 bases, with 11 bases between. CDR1 MNHEY and CDR2 SVGAGI come from the germline V gene. As DNA, the CDR3 is TGTGCCAGCAGTTACTTCGGCGGTGTTGCTTTCTTT. Residues: CASSYFGGVAFF.

This clone was recorded once. V is TRBV5-6 and J is TRBJ2-5; D not resolved. The length of the CDR3 is 14 residues. The germline V gene has CDR1 SGHDT and CDR2 YYEEEE. V lost 0 bases to trimming and J lost 5 bases, with 11 bases between them. In DNA, the CDR3 is TGTGCCAGCAGCTTGGCCCTTCCGAGGGAGACCCAGTACTTC. It translates to CASSLALPRETQYF.

This clone has a handful of counts. V is TRBV9 and J is TRBJ2-5, with 14 bases fitting TRBD2. J was trimmed by 8 bases and V by 4 bases; bases with no gene match: 16. The CDR3 extends over 18 amino acids. Germline V lookup: CDR1 SGDLS, CDR2 YYNGEE. This CDR3 reads CASSKDSGLAGGFATQYF. Here the CDR3 DNA reads TGTGCCAGCAGCAAAGACTCCGGACTAGCGGGAGGCTTCGCTACCCAGTACTTC.

This clone turned up a few times. The V gene is TRBV7-2, the J gene TRBJ1-3, with D unresolved. The germline gives CDR1 SGHTA, CDR2 FQGNSA. V was shortened by 5 bases and J by 0 bases, with 11 bases between the two germline ends. The CDR3 spans 15 residues. The CDR3 DNA reads as TGTGCCAGCAGCACCCGACGGAGCTCTGGAAACACCATATATTTT. Protein product: CASSTRRSSGNTIYF.

The V gene is TRBV5-6, the J gene TRBJ1-2; D perhaps matches TRBD1 (6 bases). Trimming cost V 3 bases and J 4 bases, with 16 bases left between them. The germline CDR1 and CDR2 sequences are SGHDT and YYEEEE. The length of the CDR3 is 15 residues. CDR3 sequence (DNA): TGTGCCAGCAGCTACAACACAGGGCAGCGCTATGGCTACACCTTC. It translates to CASSYNTGQRYGYTF.

This sequence joins TRBV11-2 and TRBJ1-1; 7 bases align to TRBD1. J lost 5 bases, V lost 3 bases, and 3 bases had no gene match. CDR1 is SGHAT, CDR2 FQNNGV, per germline. This CDR3 contains 13 residues. In DNA, the CDR3 is TGTGCCAGCAGCTTTGGGGACAGAACTGAAGCTTTCTTT. Encoded protein: CASSFGDRTEAFF.

The chain recombines TRBV9 with TRBJ2-7; 8 positions match TRBD2. The CDR3 spans 15 residues. Germline loops: CDR1 SGDLS, CDR2 YYNGEE. The V gene end was trimmed by 4 bases and the J gene end by 3 bases; junction bases not matched to a gene: 9. CDR3 in amino acids: CASSRSGTSIYEQYF. As DNA, the CDR3 is TGTGCCAGCAGCCGATCGGGGACTAGTATCTACGAGCAGTACTTC.

CDR3 sequence (DNA): TGCAGCGTTACGGGACAGACCTACGAGCAGTACTTC. The encoded protein is CSVTGQTYEQYF. The J gene is TRBJ2-7, the V gene TRBV29-1, with 7 nucleotides matching TRBD1. The J segment lost 2 bases and the V segment lost 5 bases, leaving 3 bases of the junction unmatched. The CDR3 has 12 residues. Germline CDR1 SQVTM, CDR2 ANQGSEA.

The chain is built from TRBV28 and TRBJ1-1; unclear D gene. V lost 5 bases, J lost 2 bases, and 12 bases lay in between. This CDR3 has 14 amino acids. Germline CDR1 is MDHEN and CDR2 is SYDVKM. In nucleotides, the CDR3 is TGTGCCAGCAGTCGCGGGATAATTAACACTGAAGCTTTCTTT. Translation gives CASSRGIINTEAFF.

V gene TRBV10-3 combines with J gene TRBJ1-1, with 7 bases that match TRBD1. The CDR3 sequence is 13 residues long. The V and J ends lost 6 bases and 4 bases, in that order; junction bases with no gene match: 5. Germline V lookup: CDR1 ENHRY, CDR2 SYGVKD. The CDR3 nucleotides are TGTGCCATCAGACAAGACAGGGTCACTGAAGCTTTCTTT. Translating it yields CAIRQDRVTEAFF.

The V call is TRBV6-5, the J call TRBJ2-1, with a tentative D call TRBD1 (5 bases). V was shortened by 4 bases and J by 5 bases, with 12 bases between the two germline ends. The CDR3 has 14 amino acids. Germline CDR1 reads MNHEY; CDR2 reads SVGAGI. CDR3 region: CASSWKQGNNEQFF. Here the CDR3 DNA reads TGTGCCAGCAGTTGGAAGCAGGGAAACAATGAGCAGTTCTTC.

The gene calls are TRBV27 and TRBJ1-1; D is unclear. Germline V lookup: CDR1 MNHEY, CDR2 SMNVEV (reference sequence). The CDR3 has 13 amino acids. Trimming took off 3 bases at V and 0 bases at J, with 5 bases between the two ends. The CDR3 loop reads CASSFLVNTEAFF. In DNA, the CDR3 is TGTGCCAGCAGTTTTCTAGTGAACACTGAAGCTTTCTTT.

Concerning this clone: The junction and the germline gene differ at one end; a read error may be behind it. The rearrangement joins TRBV6-6 to TRBJ1-1; no firm D call. From germline, CDR1 is MNHNY and CDR2 SVGAGI (reference sequence). This CDR3 spans 13 amino acids. The CDR3 region has the DNA TGTGCCAGCAGTATCACGCCCTCCACTGGAGCTTTCTTT. The encoded protein is CASSITPSTGAFF.